The clone carrying this TCR beta chain occurred a few times. Unique molecular identifiers tagged the TCRbeta library. TCRdb called the PCR reads again in MiXCR, with one record for every CDR3 protein. In the table there are a few hundred thousand distinct CDR3 sequences, about a tenth of which are singletons. The V gene end was trimmed by 1 base and the J gene end by 4 bases; junction bases not matched to a gene: 5. The CDR3 has 15 residues. CDR1 is PRHDT, CDR2 FYEKMQ, per germline (reference sequence). This sample is drawn from a study of T-cell reconstitution after alpha-beta-depleted transplantation in children.

Sequenced here: PBMCs from the stem cell graft donor, sampled from the stem cell graft. The chain has TRBV13 and TRBJ1-2; 8 nucleotides agree with TRBD1. The receptor comes from a human donor who donated a stem cell graft to a child with acute myeloid leukemia. CDR3 coding DNA: TGTGCCAGCAGCTTAGAGGGCAGGGGGCTCTATGGCTACACCTTC. Protein sequence: CASSLEGRGLYGYTF.